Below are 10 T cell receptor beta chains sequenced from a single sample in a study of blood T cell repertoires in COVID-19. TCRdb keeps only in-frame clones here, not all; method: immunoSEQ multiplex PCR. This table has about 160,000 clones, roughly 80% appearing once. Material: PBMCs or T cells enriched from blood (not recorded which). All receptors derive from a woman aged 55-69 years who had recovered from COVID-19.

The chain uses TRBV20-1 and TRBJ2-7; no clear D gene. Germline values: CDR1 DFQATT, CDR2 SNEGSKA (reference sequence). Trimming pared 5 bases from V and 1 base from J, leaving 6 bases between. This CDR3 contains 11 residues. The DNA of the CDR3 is TGCAGTGCTCACGGGTCCTACGAGCAGTACTTC. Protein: CSAHGSYEQYF.

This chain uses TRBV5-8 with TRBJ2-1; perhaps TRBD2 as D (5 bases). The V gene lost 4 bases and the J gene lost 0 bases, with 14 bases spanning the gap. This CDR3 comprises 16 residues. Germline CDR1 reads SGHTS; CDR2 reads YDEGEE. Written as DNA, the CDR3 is TGTGCCAGCAGCGGCGGGCATGCGAGCTCCTACAATGAGCAGTTCTTC. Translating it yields CASSGGHASSYNEQFF.

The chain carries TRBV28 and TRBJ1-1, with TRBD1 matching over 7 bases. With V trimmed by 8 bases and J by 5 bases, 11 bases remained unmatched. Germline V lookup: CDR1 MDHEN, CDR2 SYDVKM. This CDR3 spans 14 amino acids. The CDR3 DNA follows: TGTGCCAGCGCCCTAGGGGGCGCAAAAACTGAAGCTTTCTTT. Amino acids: CASALGGAKTEAFF.

The CDR3 region has the DNA TGTGCCAGCAGCTTCGGTGACAGGGACCCCTATAATTCACCCCTCCACTTT. Its translation is CASSFGDRDPYNSPLHF. J is TRBJ1-6 and V is TRBV5-6; 7 bases agree with TRBD1. Germline V CDR1 and CDR2: SGHDT, YYEEEE. V was pared by 2 bases and J by 2 bases, with 7 bases of the junction left unmatched. CDR3 length equals 17 residues.

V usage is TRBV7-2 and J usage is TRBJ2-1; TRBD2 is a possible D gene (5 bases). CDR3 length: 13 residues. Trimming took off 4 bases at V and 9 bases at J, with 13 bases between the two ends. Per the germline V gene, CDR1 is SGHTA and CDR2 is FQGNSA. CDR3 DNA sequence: TGTGCCAGCAGCTCGACACATGCGGGTGAGCAGTTCTTC. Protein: CASSSTHAGEQFF.

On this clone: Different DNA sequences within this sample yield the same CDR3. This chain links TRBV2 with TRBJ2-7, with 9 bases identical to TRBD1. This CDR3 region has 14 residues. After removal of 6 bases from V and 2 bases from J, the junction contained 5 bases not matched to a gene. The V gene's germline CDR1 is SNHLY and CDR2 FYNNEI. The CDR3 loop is CASREDRGPYEQYF. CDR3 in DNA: TGTGCCAGCAGAGAGGACAGGGGACCCTACGAGCAGTACTTC.

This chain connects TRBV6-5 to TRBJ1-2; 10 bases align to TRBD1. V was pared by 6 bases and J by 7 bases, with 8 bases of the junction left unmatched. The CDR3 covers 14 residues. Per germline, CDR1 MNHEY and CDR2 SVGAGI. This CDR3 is CASRTGTGVAGYTF. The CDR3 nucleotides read TGTGCCAGCAGGACCGGGACAGGGGTGGCTGGCTACACCTTC.

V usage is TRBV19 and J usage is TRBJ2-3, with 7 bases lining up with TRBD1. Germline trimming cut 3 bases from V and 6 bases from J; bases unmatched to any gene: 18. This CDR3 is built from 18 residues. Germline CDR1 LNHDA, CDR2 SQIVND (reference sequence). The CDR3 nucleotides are TGTGCCAGTAGTATCCCGCCGTATAGACAGGGATTTGTGGATACGCAGTATTTT. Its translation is CASSIPPYRQGFVDTQYF.

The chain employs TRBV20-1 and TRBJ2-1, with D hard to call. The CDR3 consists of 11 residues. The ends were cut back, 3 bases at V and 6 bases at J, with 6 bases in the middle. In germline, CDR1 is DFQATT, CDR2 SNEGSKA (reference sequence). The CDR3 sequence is CSASRSNEQFF. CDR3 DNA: TGCAGTGCTAGTCGCAGCAATGAGCAGTTCTTC.

Written as DNA, the CDR3 is TGCGCCAGCAGCCAAGTGTCCGGTGACGCGGCTCAGCCCCAGCATTTT. Amino acid sequence: CASSQVSGDAAQPQHF. The genes are TRBV4-1 and TRBJ1-5; D remains ambiguous. V lost 1 base and J lost 6, with 16 bases in between. Germline assignment: CDR1 MGHRA and CDR2 YSYEKL. The CDR3 sequence is 16 residues long.